This T cell receptor (beta chain) was profiled in a study of regulatory T cells in long-lasting Graves disease. In its sample, this clonotype was seen a few times. Time point of the sample: newly diagnosed GD, antithyroid drugs for less than 3 months. Isolated PBMC RNA provided the starting material for the TCR library. V gave up 3 bases and J gave up 5 bases, with 20 bases separating them. The length of the CDR3 is 15 residues. Per germline, CDR1 DFQATT and CDR2 SNEGSKA (reference sequence). Combining iRepertoire HTBI primers with Arm-PCR of CDR3 regions, the authors built TCR beta libraries. TCRdb re-analysed the multiplex PCR reads in MiXCR, keeping a single row per CDR3 protein. Seen here are 580,000 or so distinct CDR3 sequences, about 16% observed once, and the top ten hold around 12%. These same data were also listed under a study on T cells in Graves' hyperthyroidism and ophthalmopathy.

The sample consisted of peripheral blood mononuclear cells (PBMCs), taken at new diagnosis, from a patient treated with antithyroid drugs. The chain couples TRBV20-1 to TRBJ2-7; maybe TRBD1 (7 bases). This TCR was sampled from a young man with Graves disease. CDR3 region: CSASLRQGGINEQYF. The CDR3 DNA sequence: TGCAGTGCTAGCCTCCGGCAGGGGGGAATCAACGAGCAGTACTTC.